This record looks at one T cell receptor beta chain sequence and its context. The data were produced by immunoSEQ multiplex PCR, yet TCRdb's version contains in-frame clones alone and is incomplete. Of some 74,000 clones listed, around 93% are singletons. The data originate from a study of control samples from healthy donors and cancer patients. Germline CDR1 WSHSY, CDR2 SAAADI. The CDR3 has 17 amino acids. Germline trimming cut 4 bases from V and 0 bases from J; bases unmatched to any gene: 5. Sequenced: blood. V is TRBV10-2 and J is TRBJ1-6; 8 bases agree with TRBD1. The source is a woman in her 30s in good health. Here the CDR3 reads CASSAGTGVSYNSPLHF. The CDR3, as DNA: TGCGCCAGCAGTGCCGGGACAGGCGTCTCCTATAATTCACCCCTCCACTTT.